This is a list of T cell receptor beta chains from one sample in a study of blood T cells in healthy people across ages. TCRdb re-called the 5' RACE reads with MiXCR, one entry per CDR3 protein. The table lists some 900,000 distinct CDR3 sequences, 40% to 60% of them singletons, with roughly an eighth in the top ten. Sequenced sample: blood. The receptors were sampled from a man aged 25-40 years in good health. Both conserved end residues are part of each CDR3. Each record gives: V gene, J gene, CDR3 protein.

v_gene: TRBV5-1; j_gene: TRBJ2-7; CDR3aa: CASSLVPPSYEQYF
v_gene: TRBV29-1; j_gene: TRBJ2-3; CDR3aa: CSVDRDPTDTQYF
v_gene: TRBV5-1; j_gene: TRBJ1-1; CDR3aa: CASSLTGFTEAFF
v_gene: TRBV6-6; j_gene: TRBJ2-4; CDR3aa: CASRTPSLQNIQYF
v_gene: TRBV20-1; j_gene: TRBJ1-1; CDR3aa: CSAREGEEGHTEAFF
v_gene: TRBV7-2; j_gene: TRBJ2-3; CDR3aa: CASSFPLGGYTDTQYF
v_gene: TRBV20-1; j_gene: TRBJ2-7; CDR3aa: CSARDLGAHEQYF
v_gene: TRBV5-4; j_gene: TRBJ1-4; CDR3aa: CASSLLEDEKLFF
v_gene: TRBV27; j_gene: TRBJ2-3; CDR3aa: CASSPSGGVSTDTQYF
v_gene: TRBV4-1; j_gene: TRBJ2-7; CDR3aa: CASSQDSFAYEQYF
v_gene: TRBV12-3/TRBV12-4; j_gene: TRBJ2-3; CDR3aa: CASRFNLAANTDTQYF
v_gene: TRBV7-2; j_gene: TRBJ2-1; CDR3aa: CASSLGLTSLVNNEQFF
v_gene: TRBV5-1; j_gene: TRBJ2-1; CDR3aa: CASSLEGDGEQFF
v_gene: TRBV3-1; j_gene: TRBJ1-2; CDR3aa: CASRPGGIHGYTF
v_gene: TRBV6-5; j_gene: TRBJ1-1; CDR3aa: CASSYEAAKPLEAFF
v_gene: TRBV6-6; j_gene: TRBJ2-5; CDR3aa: CASILDLGPQETQYF
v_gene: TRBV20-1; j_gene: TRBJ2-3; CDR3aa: CSAPRGDRGTQYF